This is a list of T cell receptor beta chains from one sample in a study of blood T cell repertoires in COVID-19. The repertoire was sequenced with immunoSEQ multiplex PCR; TCRdb's copy has only in-frame clones and lacks some. The table has 200,000 to 250,000 clones, 70% to 85% seen once. The sample taken for sequencing was peripheral blood. These receptors came from an elderly woman with acute or convalescent COVID-19. The CDR3 runs from the conserved cysteine through the conserved F or W. A D gene is named only where the DNA matches it firmly. Expanded clones are given a class, and other clones once, few, many or no size at all.

J gene	V gene	clone size	CDR3 length	D gene	CDR3 protein	CDR3 DNA
TRBJ2-3	TRBV18	.	17	.	CASSPASNRAVSDTQYF	TGTGCCAGCTCACCAGCGTCCAACAGGGCCGTATCAGATACGCAGTATTTT
TRBJ1-1	TRBV5-1	.	14	.	CASSLVGVNTEAFF	TGCGCCAGCAGCTTGGTCGGAGTGAACACTGAAGCTTTCTTT
TRBJ1-2	TRBV19	.	14	.	CASSILGRSDGYTF	TGTGCCAGTAGTATTTTGGGGAGGTCGGATGGCTACACCTTC
TRBJ2-7	TRBV6-2/TRBV6-3	.	14	.	CASSRLAKPYEQYF	TGTGCCAGCAGTCGGCTAGCGAAACCCTACGAGCAGTACTTC
TRBJ1-5	TRBV6-6	.	15	.	CASSYKRPADQPQHF	TGTGCCAGCAGTTATAAGCGCCCAGCCGATCAGCCCCAGCATTTT
TRBJ1-4	TRBV6-5	.	15	.	CASTRPATGNEKLFF	TGTGCCAGCACCCGACCCGCGACCGGGAATGAAAAACTGTTTTTT
TRBJ2-2	TRBV7-9	.	15	TRBD1	CASSFRAGGPGELFF	TGTGCCAGCAGTTTCAGGGCAGGGGGTCCCGGGGAGCTGTTTTTT
TRBJ2-2	TRBV7-9	few	12	.	CASSSQIGELFF	TGTGCCAGCAGCTCCCAGATTGGGGAGCTGTTTTTT
TRBJ1-2	TRBV6-2/TRBV6-3	.	12	TRBD1	CASSGQGYGYTF	TGTGCCAGCAGTGGACAGGGATATGGCTACACCTTC
TRBJ2-2	TRBV5-4	few	16	TRBD2	CASSLGPSGFTGELFF	TGTGCCAGCAGCCTTGGTCCTAGCGGGTTCACCGGGGAGCTGTTTTTT
TRBJ2-7	TRBV29-1	.	16	.	CSVEGLTGAGGYEQYF	TGCAGCGTTGAAGGGCTCACAGGGGCCGGGGGCTACGAGCAGTACTTC
TRBJ2-3	TRBV29-1	.	15	TRBD2	CSVEERTSGTDTQYF	TGCAGCGTTGAAGAACGGACTAGCGGCACAGATACGCAGTATTTT
TRBJ1-1	TRBV18	.	16	TRBD1	CASSLVLQGANTEAFF	TGTGCCAGCTCGCTCGTACTACAGGGGGCCAACACTGAAGCTTTCTTT
TRBJ1-3	TRBV19	.	14	.	CASSTGTRGNTIYF	TGTGCCAGTAGTACCGGGACAAGAGGAAACACCATATATTTT
TRBJ1-1	TRBV28	.	15	TRBD1	CASRQPGQGWTEAFF	TGTGCCAGCAGGCAACCGGGACAGGGATGGACTGAAGCTTTCTTT
TRBJ1-5	TRBV12-3/TRBV12-4	.	13	.	CASSDSKNQPQHF	TGTGCCAGCAGTGACAGTAAGAATCAGCCCCAGCATTTT
TRBJ1-2	TRBV5-6	few	13	.	CASSLGVNYGYTF	TGTGCCAGCAGCTTAGGGGTCAACTATGGCTACACCTTC
TRBJ2-1	TRBV19	.	15	TRBD2	CASRESGASYNEQFF	TGTGCCAGTCGGGAGAGCGGGGCGTCCTACAATGAGCAGTTCTTC
TRBJ1-3	TRBV28	.	16	.	CASSSPGWEGGNTIYF	TGTGCCAGCAGTTCCCCAGGTTGGGAGGGTGGAAACACCATATATTTT
TRBJ2-1	TRBV7-2	.	13	TRBD2	CASSLLGGGEQFF	TGTGCCAGCAGCTTACTGGGCGGGGGAGAGCAGTTCTTC
TRBJ2-6	TRBV5-1	.	16	.	CASTEGTISGANVLTF	TGCGCCAGCACGGAGGGAACGATCTCTGGGGCCAACGTCCTGACTTTC
TRBJ1-1	TRBV15	few	15	.	CATSRGRNMNTEAFF	TGTGCCACCAGCAGAGGTCGCAACATGAACACTGAAGCTTTCTTT
TRBJ1-1	TRBV5-1	.	14	.	CASSLNGGATEAFF	TGCGCCAGCAGCTTGAACGGAGGGGCTACTGAAGCTTTCTTT
TRBJ2-1	TRBV19	.	13	TRBD2	CASSIVAGREQFF	TGTGCCAGTAGTATAGTAGCGGGACGGGAGCAGTTCTTC
TRBJ1-2	TRBV7-9	.	16	TRBD1	CASSSHRQGGGYGYTF	TGTGCCAGCAGCTCCCACAGACAGGGAGGCGGCTATGGCTACACCTTC
TRBJ1-6	TRBV7-9	.	15	TRBD1	CASSRIDRGASPLHF	TGTGCCAGCAGCCGGATTGACAGGGGGGCTTCACCCCTCCACTTT
TRBJ1-2	TRBV11-1	.	14	TRBD1	CASRPRQGIGGYTF	TGTGCCAGCAGGCCCCGACAGGGGATTGGTGGCTACACCTTC
TRBJ1-2	TRBV7-2	.	13	.	CASSLETYYGYTF	TGTGCCAGCAGCTTAGAGACATACTATGGCTACACCTTC
TRBJ1-2	TRBV25-1	once	15	.	CASSETAFGSYGYTF	TGTGCCAGCAGTGAAACAGCCTTTGGGAGCTATGGCTACACCTTC
TRBJ1-1	TRBV3-1/TRBV3-2	.	13	.	CASSQDQGTEAFF	TGTGCCAGCAGCCAAGATCAGGGAACTGAAGCTTTCTTT
TRBJ2-3	TRBV12-2	.	13	.	CASRYLRADTQYF	TGTGCAAGTCGTTACCTGCGGGCCGATACGCAGTATTTT
TRBJ2-6	TRBV5-8	.	14	.	CARSWAGGANVLTF	TGTGCCAGATCTTGGGCTGGTGGGGCCAACGTCCTGACTTTC
TRBJ2-7	TRBV6-6	once	14	TRBD1	CASSAGQVSYEQYF	TGTGCCAGCAGCGCGGGACAGGTCTCCTACGAGCAGTACTTC
TRBJ1-6	TRBV19	.	14	TRBD1	CASSHRDSASPLHF	TGTGCCAGTAGTCACCGGGACAGTGCATCACCCCTCCACTTT
TRBJ2-5	TRBV20-1	.	10	.	CSATGETQYF	TGCAGTGCTACGGGGGAGACCCAGTACTTC
TRBJ1-1	TRBV4-1	once	17	.	CASSQDPQGAGSTEAFF	TGCGCCAGCAGCCAAGATCCCCAGGGTGCCGGTTCCACTGAAGCTTTCTTT
TRBJ2-5	TRBV7-2	.	16	.	CASSLAHVQYQETQYF	TGTGCCAGCAGCTTAGCACACGTCCAGTACCAAGAGACCCAGTACTTC
TRBJ2-7	TRBV5-1	few	19	TRBD1	CASSFGTEQPLEISYEQYF	TGCGCCAGCAGCTTCGGGACAGAACAACCTCTTGAGATATCCTACGAGCAGTACTTC
TRBJ1-4	TRBV30	.	15	.	CAWRTPGLQAEKLFF	TGTGCCTGGAGGACGCCGGGACTGCAGGCTGAAAAACTGTTTTTT
TRBJ1-5	TRBV7-8	.	14	.	CASRSRVEREPQHF	TGTGCCAGCAGGTCCCGTGTTGAGAGGGAGCCCCAGCATTTT
TRBJ2-7	TRBV7-9	.	16	TRBD1	CASSLTNRGRGYEQYF	TGTGCCAGCAGCTTAACGAACAGGGGGCGCGGGTACGAGCAGTACTTC
TRBJ2-3	TRBV6-5	.	14	.	CASSYRRGGDTQYF	TGTGCCAGCAGTTACAGGAGAGGTGGAGATACGCAGTATTTT
TRBJ2-7	TRBV7-2	.	16	TRBD2	CASSLALASGRDEQYF	TGTGCCAGCAGCTTAGCGCTGGCTAGCGGGAGGGACGAGCAGTACTTC
TRBJ1-2	TRBV25-1	.	12	.	CASSTPPESYTF	TGTGCCAGCAGTACCCCGCCCGAGAGCTACACCTTC
TRBJ1-5	TRBV19	.	14	.	CASSGGQGYQPQHF	TGTGCCAGTAGTGGCGGTCAGGGGTATCAGCCCCAGCATTTT
TRBJ2-3	TRBV7-9	.	18	.	CASSDSVMRGTGSDTQYF	TGTGCCAGCAGCGACAGTGTAATGAGGGGGACGGGCTCAGATACGCAGTATTTT